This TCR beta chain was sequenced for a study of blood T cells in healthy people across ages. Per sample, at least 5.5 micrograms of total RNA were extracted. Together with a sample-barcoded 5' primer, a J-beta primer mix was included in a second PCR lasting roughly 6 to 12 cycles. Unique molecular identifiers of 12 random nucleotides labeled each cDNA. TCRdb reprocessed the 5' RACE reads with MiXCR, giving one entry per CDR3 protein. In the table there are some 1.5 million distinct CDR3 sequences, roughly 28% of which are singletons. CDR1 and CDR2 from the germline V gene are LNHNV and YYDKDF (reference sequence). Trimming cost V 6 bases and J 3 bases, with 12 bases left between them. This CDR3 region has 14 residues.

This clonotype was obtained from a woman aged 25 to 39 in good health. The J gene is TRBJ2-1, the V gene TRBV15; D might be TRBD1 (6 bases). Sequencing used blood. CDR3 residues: CATSVGGGYNEQFF. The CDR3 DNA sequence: TGTGCCACCAGTGTTGGGGGCGGCTACAATGAGCAGTTCTTC. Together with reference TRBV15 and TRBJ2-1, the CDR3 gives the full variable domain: DAMVIQNPRYQVTQFGKPVTLSCSQTLNHNVMYWYQQKSSQAPKLLFHYYDKDFNNEADTPDNFQSRRPNTSFCFLDIRSPGLGDTAMYLCATSVGGGYNEQFFGPGTRLTVL.